This TCR beta chain was profiled in a study of blood T cell repertoires in COVID-19. As for the study in general: Donors in the United States, Italy and Spain gave samples during acute or convalescent COVID-19. Sources were T cells, B-cell-depleted T cells, or PBMCs; the material itself was cDNA or gDNA.

Original analysis: By means of reference gene primer amplification, nucleated cell counts were estimated. Produced via immunoSEQ multiplex PCR; TCRdb's table is partial and in-frame only. V, J and clone size derive from that table, while D and trimming were established from the DNA sequence. The sample contains approximately 180,000 clones, roughly 88% of which appear only once. This clone has a handful of counts. The CDR3 totals 15 residues. The germline V gene encodes CDR1 SGHNT and CDR2 YYREEE (reference sequence). V lost 0 bases to trimming and J lost 7 bases, with 13 bases between them. V usage is TRBV5-4 and J usage is TRBJ1-4; TRBD1 is a possible D gene (6 bases). Sequencing was performed on peripheral blood. This TCR was sampled from a human donor with active or convalescent COVID-19. The donor label of this sample is uncertain. CDR3 region: CASSLEQGRREKLFF. The CDR3 coding sequence is TGTGCCAGCAGCTTGGAACAGGGTAGGCGTGAAAAACTGTTTTTT.